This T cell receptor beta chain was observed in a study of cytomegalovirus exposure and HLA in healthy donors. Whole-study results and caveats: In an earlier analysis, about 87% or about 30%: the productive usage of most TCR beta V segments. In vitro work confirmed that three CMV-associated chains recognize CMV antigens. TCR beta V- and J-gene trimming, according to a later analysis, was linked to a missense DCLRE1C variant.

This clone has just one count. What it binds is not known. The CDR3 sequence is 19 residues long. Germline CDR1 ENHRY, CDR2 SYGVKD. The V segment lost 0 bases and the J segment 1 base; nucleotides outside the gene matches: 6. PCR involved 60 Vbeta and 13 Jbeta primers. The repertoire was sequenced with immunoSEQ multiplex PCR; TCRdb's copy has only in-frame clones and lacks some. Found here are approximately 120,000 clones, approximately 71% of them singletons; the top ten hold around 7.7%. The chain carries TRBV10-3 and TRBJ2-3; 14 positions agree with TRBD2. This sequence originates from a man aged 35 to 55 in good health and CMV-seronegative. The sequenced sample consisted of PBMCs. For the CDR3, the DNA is TGTGCCATCAGTGAGTCCGGACTAGCGGGGGGCCGTCGCACAGATACGCAGTATTTT. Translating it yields CAISESGLAGGRRTDTQYF.